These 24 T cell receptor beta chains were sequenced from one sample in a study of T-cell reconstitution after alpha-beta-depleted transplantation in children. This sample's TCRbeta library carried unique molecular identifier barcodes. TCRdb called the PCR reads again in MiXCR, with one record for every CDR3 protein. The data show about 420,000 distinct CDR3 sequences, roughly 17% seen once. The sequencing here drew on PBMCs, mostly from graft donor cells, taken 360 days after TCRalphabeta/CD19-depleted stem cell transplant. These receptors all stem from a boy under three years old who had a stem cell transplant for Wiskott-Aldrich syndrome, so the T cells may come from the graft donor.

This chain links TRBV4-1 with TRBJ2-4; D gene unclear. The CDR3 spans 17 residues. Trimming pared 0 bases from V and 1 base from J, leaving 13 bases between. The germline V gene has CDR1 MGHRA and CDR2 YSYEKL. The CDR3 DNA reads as TGCGCCAGCAGCCAAGATCGATGGGAATCGGCCAAAAACATTCAGTACTTC. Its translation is CASSQDRWESAKNIQYF.

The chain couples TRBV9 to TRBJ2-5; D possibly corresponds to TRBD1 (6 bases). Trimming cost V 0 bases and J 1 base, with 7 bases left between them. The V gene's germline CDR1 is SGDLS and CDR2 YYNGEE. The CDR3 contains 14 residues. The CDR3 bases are TGTGCCAGCAGCGTAGCCAGGGGCCAAGAGACCCAGTACTTC. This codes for CASSVARGQETQYF.

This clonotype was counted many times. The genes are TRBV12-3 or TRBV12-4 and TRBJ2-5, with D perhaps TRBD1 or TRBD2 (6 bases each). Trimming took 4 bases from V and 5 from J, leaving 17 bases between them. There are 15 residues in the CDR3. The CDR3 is CASSSPGAGYETQYF. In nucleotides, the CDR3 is TGTGCCAGCAGTTCTCCGGGGGCAGGGTACGAGACCCAGTACTTC.

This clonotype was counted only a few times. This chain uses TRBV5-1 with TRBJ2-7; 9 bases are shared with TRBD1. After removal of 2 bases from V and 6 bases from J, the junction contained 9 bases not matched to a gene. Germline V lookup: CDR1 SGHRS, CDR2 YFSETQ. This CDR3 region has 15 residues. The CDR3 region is CASSFLTGQGSEQYF. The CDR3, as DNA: TGCGCCAGCAGCTTCCTTACGGGACAGGGTTCCGAGCAGTACTTC.

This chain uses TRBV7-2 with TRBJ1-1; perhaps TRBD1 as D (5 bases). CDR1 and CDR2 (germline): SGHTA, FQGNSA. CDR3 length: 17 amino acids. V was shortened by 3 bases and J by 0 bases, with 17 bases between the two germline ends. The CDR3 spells CASSFRQIIDLNTEAFF. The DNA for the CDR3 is TGTGCCAGCAGCTTCCGACAGATAATAGATTTGAACACTGAAGCTTTCTTT.

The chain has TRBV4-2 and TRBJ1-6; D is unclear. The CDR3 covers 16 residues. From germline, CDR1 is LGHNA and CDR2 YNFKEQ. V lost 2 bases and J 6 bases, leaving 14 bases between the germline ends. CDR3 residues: CASSQPRRLGNSPLHF. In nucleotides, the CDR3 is TGTGCCAGCAGCCAACCCCGCCGGCTGGGTAATTCACCCCTCCACTTT.

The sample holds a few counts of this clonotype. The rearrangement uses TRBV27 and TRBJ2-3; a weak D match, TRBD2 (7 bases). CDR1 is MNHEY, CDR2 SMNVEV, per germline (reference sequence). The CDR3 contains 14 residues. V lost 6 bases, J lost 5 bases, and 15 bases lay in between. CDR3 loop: CASSHRGAGDTQYF. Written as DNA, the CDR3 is TGTGCCAGCAGCCACCGGGGGGCCGGAGATACGCAGTATTTT.

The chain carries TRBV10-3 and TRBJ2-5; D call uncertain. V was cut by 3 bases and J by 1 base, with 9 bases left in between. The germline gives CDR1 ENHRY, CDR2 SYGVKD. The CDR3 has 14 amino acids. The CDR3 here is CAISEQILQETQYF. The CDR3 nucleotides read TGTGCCATCAGTGAACAGATACTCCAAGAGACCCAGTACTTC.

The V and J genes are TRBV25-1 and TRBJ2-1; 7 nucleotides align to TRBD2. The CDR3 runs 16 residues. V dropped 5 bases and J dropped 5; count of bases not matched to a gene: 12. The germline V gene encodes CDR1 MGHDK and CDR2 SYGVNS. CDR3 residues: CASSPRTSWVHNEQFF. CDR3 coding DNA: TGTGCCAGCAGTCCCCGGACTAGTTGGGTCCACAATGAGCAGTTCTTC.

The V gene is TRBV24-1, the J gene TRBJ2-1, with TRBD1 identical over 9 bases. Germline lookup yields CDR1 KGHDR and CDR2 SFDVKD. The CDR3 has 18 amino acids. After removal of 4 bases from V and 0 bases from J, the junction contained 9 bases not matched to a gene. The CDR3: CATSDPGTGMGSYNEQFF. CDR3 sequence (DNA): TGTGCCACCAGTGACCCCGGGACAGGGATGGGCTCCTACAATGAGCAGTTCTTC.

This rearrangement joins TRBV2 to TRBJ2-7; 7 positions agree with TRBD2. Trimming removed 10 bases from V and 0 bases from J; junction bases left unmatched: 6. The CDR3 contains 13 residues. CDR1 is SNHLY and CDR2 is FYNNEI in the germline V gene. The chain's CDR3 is CAIGGFSSYEQYF. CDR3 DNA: TGTGCCATCGGGGGGTTCTCCTCCTACGAGCAGTACTTC.

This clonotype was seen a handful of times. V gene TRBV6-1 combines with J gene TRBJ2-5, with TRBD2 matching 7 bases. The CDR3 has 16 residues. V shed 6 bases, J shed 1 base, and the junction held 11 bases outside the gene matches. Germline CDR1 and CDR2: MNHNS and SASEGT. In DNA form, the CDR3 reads TGTGCCAGCAGCCCCTCCGGGAGGCGGCCCCAAGAGACCCAGTACTTC. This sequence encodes CASSPSGRRPQETQYF.

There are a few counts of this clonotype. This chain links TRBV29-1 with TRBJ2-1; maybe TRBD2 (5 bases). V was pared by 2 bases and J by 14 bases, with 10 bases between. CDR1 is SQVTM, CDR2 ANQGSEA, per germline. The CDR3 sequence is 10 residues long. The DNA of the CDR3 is TGCAGCGTTGAATATCCCGGGGAGTTCTTC. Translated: CSVEYPGEFF.

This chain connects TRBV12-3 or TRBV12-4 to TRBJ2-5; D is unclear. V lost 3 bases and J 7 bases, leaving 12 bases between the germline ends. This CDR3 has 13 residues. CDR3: CASSLGSLRTQYF. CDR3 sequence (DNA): TGTGCCAGCAGTTTGGGCAGCCTCCGGACCCAGTACTTC.

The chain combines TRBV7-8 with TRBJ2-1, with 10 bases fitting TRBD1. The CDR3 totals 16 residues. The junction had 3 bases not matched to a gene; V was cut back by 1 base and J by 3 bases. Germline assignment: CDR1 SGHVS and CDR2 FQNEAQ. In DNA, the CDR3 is TGTGCCAGCAGCTTAGTAGGACAGGGGGACTACAATGAGCAGTTCTTC. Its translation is CASSLVGQGDYNEQFF.

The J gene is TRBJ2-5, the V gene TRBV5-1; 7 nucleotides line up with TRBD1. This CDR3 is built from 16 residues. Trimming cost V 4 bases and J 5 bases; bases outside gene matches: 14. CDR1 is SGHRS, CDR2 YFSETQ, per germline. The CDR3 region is CASSQSPGQILETQYF. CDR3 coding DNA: TGCGCCAGCAGCCAAAGTCCGGGACAGATTCTTGAGACCCAGTACTTC.

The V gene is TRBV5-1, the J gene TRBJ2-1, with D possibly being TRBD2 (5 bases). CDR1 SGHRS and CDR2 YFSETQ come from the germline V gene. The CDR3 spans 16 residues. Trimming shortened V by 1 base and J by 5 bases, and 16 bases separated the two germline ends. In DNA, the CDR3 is TGCGCCAGCAGCTTGAAGTCGTTAGCGAGGCACAATGAGCAGTTCTTC. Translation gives CASSLKSLARHNEQFF.

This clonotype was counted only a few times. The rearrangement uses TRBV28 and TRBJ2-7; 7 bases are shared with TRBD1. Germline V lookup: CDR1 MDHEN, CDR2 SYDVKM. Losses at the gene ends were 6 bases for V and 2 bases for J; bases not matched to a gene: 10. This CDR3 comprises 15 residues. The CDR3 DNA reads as TGTGCCAGCAGACGGCTGGACAGGCTACCCTACGAGCAGTACTTC. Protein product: CASRRLDRLPYEQYF.

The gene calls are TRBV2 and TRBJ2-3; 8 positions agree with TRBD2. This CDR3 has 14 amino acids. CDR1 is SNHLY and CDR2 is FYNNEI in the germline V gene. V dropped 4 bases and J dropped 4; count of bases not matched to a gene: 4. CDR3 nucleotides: TGTGCCAGCAGTGGGAGCGGGAGATCAGATACGCAGTATTTT. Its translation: CASSGSGRSDTQYF.

The CDR3 nucleotides are TGCGCCAGCAGCCAAGATAAGGGGCTCGAAGCTTTCTTT. Its translation is CASSQDKGLEAFF. This rearrangement joins TRBV4-3 to TRBJ1-1; maybe TRBD1 (5 bases). Germline CDR1 LGHNA, CDR2 YSLEER. CDR3 length equals 13 residues. Trimming cost V 0 bases and J 8 bases, with 10 bases left between them.

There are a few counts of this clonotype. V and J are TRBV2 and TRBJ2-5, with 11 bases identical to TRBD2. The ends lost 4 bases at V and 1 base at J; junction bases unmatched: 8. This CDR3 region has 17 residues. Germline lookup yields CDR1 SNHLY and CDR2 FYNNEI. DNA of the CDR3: TGTGCCAGCAGTGCGGCTAGCGGGAGGTTCTTCCAAGAGACCCAGTACTTC. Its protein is CASSAASGRFFQETQYF.

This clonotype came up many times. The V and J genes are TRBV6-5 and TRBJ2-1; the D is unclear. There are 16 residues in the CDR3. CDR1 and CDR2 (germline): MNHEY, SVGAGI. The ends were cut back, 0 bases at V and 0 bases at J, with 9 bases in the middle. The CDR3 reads CASSYSYSSSYNEQFF. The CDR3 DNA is TGTGCCAGCAGTTACTCGTACTCGAGCTCCTACAATGAGCAGTTCTTC.

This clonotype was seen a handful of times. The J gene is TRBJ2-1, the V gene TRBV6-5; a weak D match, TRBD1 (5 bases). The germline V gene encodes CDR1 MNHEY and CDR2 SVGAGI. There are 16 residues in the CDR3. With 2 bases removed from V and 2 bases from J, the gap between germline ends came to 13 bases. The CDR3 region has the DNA TGTGCCAGCAGTTACGCGGACACAAACACCTACAATGAGCAGTTCTTC. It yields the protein CASSYADTNTYNEQFF.

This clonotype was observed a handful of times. CDR3: CASSLRWGNNEQFF. The CDR3 DNA reads as TGCGCCAGCAGCCTGCGTTGGGGGAACAATGAGCAGTTCTTC. The chain employs TRBV4-3 and TRBJ2-1, with D perhaps given as TRBD1 or TRBD2 (5 bases each). Looked up from germline, CDR1 is LGHNA and CDR2 is YSLEER. Trimming took off 4 bases at V and 5 bases at J, with 12 bases between the two ends. The CDR3 loop spans 14 amino acids.